The T cell receptor beta chain described here comes from a study of cytomegalovirus exposure and HLA in healthy donors. V lost 6 bases to trimming and J lost 6 bases; unmatched junction nucleotides: 20. The germline V gene encodes CDR1 ENHRY and CDR2 SYGVKD. This CDR3 contains 20 residues. Data came from immunoSEQ multiplex PCR; TCRdb stores just in-frame clones and leaves some out. The sample includes about 63,000 clones, roughly 94% of them seen just once. In regard to this clone: Antigen specificity is unknown.

The study, taken as a whole, reports: The tendency of first-cohort TCR clusters to co-occur in the 120 validation repertoires was identified by a subsequent analysis. The investigators catalogued some 160 TCR beta chains as cytomegalovirus-associated.

Specimen: PBMCs. The receptor was isolated from a woman aged 18-35 years in good health and CMV-seropositive. V usage is TRBV10-3 and J usage is TRBJ2-1, with TRBD2 identical over 13 bases. As DNA, the CDR3 is TGTGCCATCAGGGGGGACAGGGGACTAGCGGGAACCCAATTAACCAATGAGCAGTTCTTC. Amino acids: CAIRGDRGLAGTQLTNEQFF.